These 25 T cell receptor beta chains came from one sample sequenced in a study of shared clonotypes between healthy human individuals. The repertoire was sequenced with immunoSEQ multiplex PCR; TCRdb's copy has only in-frame clones and lacks some. The data show about 2.3 million clones, with 93% seen just once and about 0.39% held by the top ten. Sequenced material: naive CD4+ T cells from PBMCs. As to subset: CD45RA+ positively selected. These receptors were obtained from a man younger than 30 in good health. Some clones in this sample may be carry-over from other donors' samples.

The CDR3 bases are TGCGCCAGCAGCCGAGCGGGAGGGACAGATACGCAGTATTTT. Amino acids: CASSRAGGTDTQYF. This rearrangement joins TRBV4-1 to TRBJ2-3; 10 bases map to TRBD2. There are 14 residues in the CDR3. Germline lookup yields CDR1 MGHRA and CDR2 YSYEKL. V was clipped by 4 bases and J by 3 bases; unmatched bases: 1.

The chain joins TRBV18 to TRBJ2-2, with 11 positions matching TRBD2. With V trimmed by 3 bases and J by 4 bases, 4 bases remained unmatched. CDR1 is KGHSH and CDR2 is LQKENI in the germline V gene. This CDR3 region has 16 residues. Here the CDR3 reads CASSPLAGGPTGELFF. CDR3 DNA sequence: TGTGCCAGCTCACCCTTAGCGGGAGGGCCCACCGGGGAGCTGTTTTTT. The complete variable domain, with remaining parts taken from reference TRBV18 and TRBJ2-2, reads NAGVMQNPRHLVRRRGQEARLRCSPMKGHSHVYWYRQLPEEGLKFMVYLQKENIIDESGMPKERFSAEFPKEGPSILRIQQVVRGDSAAYFCASSPLAGGPTGELFFGEGSRLTVL.

The chain combines TRBV5-1 with TRBJ2-3; D not certain. Germline CDR1 is SGHRS and CDR2 is YFSETQ. Trimming shortened V by 5 bases and J by 3 bases, and 7 bases separated the two germline ends. CDR3 length: 12 amino acids. The CDR3 DNA follows: TGCGCCAGCAGACCAGATACAGATACGCAGTATTTT. Its protein is CASRPDTDTQYF.

This chain uses TRBV5-4 with TRBJ1-4, with a weak D call TRBD1 (5 bases). Germline V gene data show CDR1 as SGHNT and CDR2 as YYREEE (reference sequence). This CDR3 region has 18 residues. Trimming stripped 4 bases from V and 0 bases from J, with 19 bases between. DNA for the CDR3: TGTGCCAGCAGCCTACTTGGGGGGTCGGGCGCAACTAATGAAAAACTGTTTTTT. Its protein product is CASSLLGGSGATNEKLFF.

This chain uses TRBV5-6 with TRBJ2-7; no firm D call. V was shortened by 0 bases and J by 2 bases, with 15 bases between the two germline ends. Germline assignment: CDR1 SGHDT and CDR2 YYEEEE. This CDR3 is 16 amino acids long. CDR3 DNA sequence: TGTGCCAGCAGCTTGGCCTTTCGAGGTCCCACCTACGAGCAGTACTTC. Translation gives CASSLAFRGPTYEQYF. The full variable domain, completed using reference TRBV5-6 and TRBJ2-7, is DAGVTQSPTHLIKTRGQQVTLRCSPKSGHDTVSWYQQALGQGPQFIFQYYEEEERQRGNFPDRFSGHQFPNYSSELNVNALLLGDSALYLCASSLAFRGPTYEQYFGPGTRLTVT.

The chain recombines TRBV2 with TRBJ2-7; 7 bases agree with TRBD1. Germline loops: CDR1 SNHLY, CDR2 FYNNEI. J was trimmed by 3 bases and V by 11 bases; bases with no gene match: 16. CDR3 length: 15 amino acids. The CDR3 DNA is TGTGCCTCGCGGCTAAAACAGGGGAATCGCTACGAGCAGTACTTC. It encodes CASRLKQGNRYEQYF.

The genes are TRBV19 and TRBJ1-1; perhaps TRBD1 as D (5 bases). Germline CDR1 LNHDA, CDR2 SQIVND (reference sequence). V lost 6 bases and J lost 4, with 21 bases in between. The CDR3 is 16 residues long. The CDR3 DNA reads TGTGCCAGTAGGGCGGATTTGGGGCGCGAAGGCACTGAAGCTTTCTTT. Its translation is CASRADLGREGTEAFF.

The chain is built from TRBV30 and TRBJ2-1, with 8 bases lining up with TRBD2. In germline, CDR1 is GTSNPN, CDR2 SVGIG (reference sequence). V lost 5 bases and J lost 15; bases outside the gene matches: 9. This CDR3 is built from 11 residues. The CDR3 spells CAWGNSGVVFF. The CDR3 nucleotides read TGTGCCTGGGGTAATAGCGGGGTGGTGTTCTTC.

This chain uses TRBV19 with TRBJ1-1; D is possibly TRBD1 (5 bases). Germline V CDR1 and CDR2: LNHDA, SQIVND (reference sequence). The CDR3 loop spans 16 amino acids. The germline V and J ends were trimmed by 3 bases and 5 bases, with 19 bases remaining between them. CDR3 nucleotides: TGTGCCAGTAGTATTGGTGGGACCTTTGGTGGAACTGAAGCTTTCTTT. Translating gives CASSIGGTFGGTEAFF.

This chain uses TRBV6-6 with TRBJ1-5; 7 bases fit TRBD1. The V and J ends lost 4 bases and 5 bases, in that order; junction bases with no gene match: 8. The germline CDR1 and CDR2 sequences are MNHNY and SVGAGI (reference sequence). This CDR3 spans 15 amino acids. CDR3 residues: CASSWFDRADQPQHF. In nucleotides, the CDR3 is TGTGCCAGCAGTTGGTTCGACAGGGCGGATCAGCCCCAGCATTTT.

This clone has a handful of counts. The rearrangement links TRBV2 to TRBJ1-1; the D is unclear. The germline V gene encodes CDR1 SNHLY and CDR2 FYNNEI. The V and J ends lost 0 bases and 5 bases respectively, with 7 bases between them. The length of the CDR3 is 13 residues. CDR3 DNA: TGTGCCAGCAGTGAAGCCCTCGGAACTGAAGCTTTCTTT. Translating gives CASSEALGTEAFF.

V is TRBV19 and J is TRBJ1-4, with D unclear. CDR3 length: 13 residues. Germline loops: CDR1 LNHDA, CDR2 SQIVND (reference sequence). Trimming took off 10 bases at V and 7 bases at J, with 16 bases between the two ends. Here the CDR3 reads CATTPRGGEKLFF. The CDR3 nucleotides are TGTGCCACCACGCCCCGGGGAGGTGAAAAACTGTTTTTT.

The chain combines TRBV6-1 with TRBJ1-2; no clear D. Trimming shortened V by 7 bases and J by 5 bases, and 5 bases separated the two germline ends. The CDR3 is made up of 10 amino acids. The germline gives CDR1 MNHNS, CDR2 SASEGT. CDR3 region: CASNQYGYTF. CDR3 DNA sequence: TGTGCCAGCAACCAATATGGCTACACCTTC.

A word on this clone: This may arise from a read error, as a much more abundant clone is one base away. The sample contains more than one DNA sequence encoding this CDR3. The chain joins TRBV5-1 to TRBJ2-5; the D is unclear. The V and J ends lost 2 bases and 4 bases respectively, with 3 bases between them. Germline lookup yields CDR1 SGHRS and CDR2 YFSETQ. CDR3 length: 11 residues. The CDR3 sequence: CASSFRETQYF. The CDR3 region has the DNA TGCGCCAGCAGCTTTCGAGAGACCCAGTACTTC. Looking up the rest from reference TRBV5-1 and TRBJ2-5 gives the full variable domain: KAGVTQTPRYLIKTRGQQVTLSCSPISGHRSVSWYQQTPGQGLQFLFEYFSETQRNKGNFPGRFSGRQFSNSRSEMNVSTLELGDSALYLCASSFRETQYFGPGTRLLVL.

V is TRBV7-9 and J is TRBJ2-5; tentatively, D is TRBD1 (6 bases). The CDR3 consists of 14 residues. The V end lost 5 bases, the J end lost 4 bases, and 14 bases lay between the germline ends. Germline V lookup: CDR1 SEHNR, CDR2 FQNEAQ (reference sequence). CDR3 DNA: TGTGCCAGCAGCCGGAGTCAGGGGAGAGAGACCCAGTACTTC. Translated: CASSRSQGRETQYF.

This chain joins TRBV5-1 and TRBJ2-7; perhaps TRBD2 as D (5 bases). The germline gives CDR1 SGHRS, CDR2 YFSETQ. The CDR3 totals 16 residues. V lost 0 bases and J 3 bases, leaving 16 bases between the germline ends. The CDR3, as DNA: TGCGCCAGCAGCTTGGGCCCTGGGAGCGGAAGCTACGAGCAGTACTTC. It specifies CASSLGPGSGSYEQYF.

This rearrangement joins TRBV6-4 to TRBJ1-2, with D maybe TRBD1 (6 bases). From germline, CDR1 is MRHNA and CDR2 SNTAGT. The CDR3 loop spans 14 amino acids. The V end was cut by 0 bases, the J end by 3 bases, with 8 bases between. The CDR3 coding sequence is TGTGCCAGCAGTGACTCACAGGGCTACTATGGCTACACCTTC. This encodes CASSDSQGYYGYTF.

The J gene is TRBJ1-5, the V gene TRBV18, with 10 bases lining up with TRBD1. The J segment lost 6 bases and the V segment lost 3 bases, leaving 5 bases of the junction unmatched. Germline V CDR1 and CDR2: KGHSH, LQKENI. CDR3 length equals 15 residues. CDR3 bases: TGTGCCAGCTCACCGGGACAGGGGAAACTTCAGCCCCAGCATTTT. Amino acid sequence: CASSPGQGKLQPQHF.

The rearrangement joins TRBV7-9 to TRBJ1-5; possibly TRBD1 for D (6 bases). This CDR3 has 15 residues. Deletions cut 1 base from V and 7 bases from J, with 14 bases between. Germline assignment: CDR1 SEHNR and CDR2 FQNEAQ (reference sequence). CDR3 amino acids: CASSLGNREFQPQHF. For the CDR3, the DNA is TGTGCCAGCAGCTTAGGCAACAGGGAGTTCCAGCCCCAGCATTTT.

The gene calls are TRBV7-9 and TRBJ1-2; tentatively, D is TRBD1 (6 bases). This CDR3 has 15 residues. With 4 bases removed from V and 0 bases from J, the gap between germline ends came to 12 bases. Germline V gene lookup returns CDR1 SEHNR and CDR2 FQNEAQ (reference sequence). Written as DNA, the CDR3 is TGTGCCAGCAGCTGGGGAAGGACAGCTAACTATGGCTACACCTTC. Its translation: CASSWGRTANYGYTF. The full variable domain, completed using reference TRBV7-9 and TRBJ1-2, is DTGVSQNPRHKITKRGQNVTFRCDPISEHNRLYWYRQTLGQGPEFLTYFQNEAQLEKSRLLSDRFSAERPKGSFSTLEIQRTEQGDSAMYLCASSWGRTANYGYTFGSGTRLTVV.

This clone came up once. The chain joins TRBV7-2 to TRBJ2-1, with D maybe TRBD2 (6 bases). Germline CDR1 reads SGHTA; CDR2 reads FQGNSA. The CDR3 length is 11 residues. Trimming took off 5 bases at V and 12 bases at J, with 11 bases between the two ends. This CDR3 is CASSDSGGQFF. CDR3 coding DNA: TGTGCCAGCAGCGATAGCGGAGGGCAGTTCTTC.

The chain recombines TRBV2 with TRBJ1-5; unclear D gene. The CDR3 has 13 residues. The V gene lost 6 bases and the J gene lost 9 bases, with 15 bases spanning the gap. Germline V gene sequence: CDR1 SNHLY, CDR2 FYNNEI. CDR3 sequence (DNA): TGTGCCAGCAGGACTACGAGGGAGGGGCCCCAGCATTTT. It encodes CASRTTREGPQHF.

This clone has a handful of counts. The chain joins TRBV5-1 to TRBJ2-1, with a weak D call TRBD1 (5 bases). Per the germline V gene, CDR1 is SGHRS and CDR2 is YFSETQ. The CDR3 loop spans 13 amino acids. Trimming left V 5 bases short and J 10 bases short, with 16 bases between. CDR3 bases: TGCGCCAGCAGTCCAGGGTCAGTGGGCGAGCAGTTCTTC. Translated: CASSPGSVGEQFF.

The rearrangement uses TRBV7-3 and TRBJ2-2; TRBD2 is a possible D gene (6 bases). CDR1 and CDR2 (germline): SGHTA, FQGTGA. V shed 0 bases and J shed 5 bases, with 7 bases lying between them. This CDR3 is 14 amino acids long. This CDR3 reads CASSLTRGTGELFF. CDR3 bases: TGTGCCAGCAGCTTAACTCGGGGGACCGGGGAGCTGTTTTTT.

The chain is built from TRBV5-4 and TRBJ1-1; D is unclear. V was cut by 3 bases and J by 3 bases, with 15 bases left in between. CDR1 SGHNT and CDR2 YYREEE come from the germline V gene (reference sequence). The CDR3 covers 15 residues. The CDR3 bases are TGTGCCAGCAGCTCCCACGAGTTGGACCACACTGAAGCTTTCTTT. Translation gives CASSSHELDHTEAFF.